The 21 T cell receptor beta chains presented below share a single source sample, sequenced in a study of spatial heterogeneity in lung cancer. TCRdb re-called the 5' RACE reads through MiXCR, storing one row per CDR3 protein. The sample shows 20,000 to 25,000 distinct CDR3 sequences, approximately 5.8% of them seen only once. Time point given: sample taken at primary tumor resection. The sample here was PBMCs, taken at surgery. These receptor sequences come from a male donor with early-stage non-small cell lung cancer.

There are many counts of this clonotype. The chain combines TRBV27 with TRBJ2-7; possibly TRBD1 for D (6 bases). CDR1 and CDR2 (germline): MNHEY, SMNVEV (reference sequence). This CDR3 is 14 amino acids long. Trimming removed 6 bases from V and 7 bases from J, with 19 bases in between. In DNA form, the CDR3 reads TGTGCCAGCAGCACTCAGGGGCCGAAGGGGGAGCAGTACTTC. Translating it yields CASSTQGPKGEQYF.

This clonotype has a handful of counts. The chain recombines TRBV10-3 with TRBJ2-1; either TRBD1 or TRBD2 may fit D (6 bases each). Trimming stripped 10 bases from V and 1 base from J, with 11 bases between. Germline assignment: CDR1 ENHRY and CDR2 SYGVKD. The length of the CDR3 is 13 residues. CDR3 sequence reads: CATSGASYNEQFF. The DNA of the CDR3 is TGTGCCACCTCGGGGGCTTCCTACAATGAGCAGTTCTTC.

The chain uses TRBV5-7 and TRBJ2-7, with 10 nucleotides matching TRBD2. TRBV5-7 is an open reading frame whose function is uncertain. The CDR3 consists of 16 residues. V shed 3 bases and J 3 bases; nucleotides not matched to a gene: 9. CDR3 in amino acids: CASSCEREGRVYEQYF. CDR3 in DNA: TGTGCCAGCAGCTGCGAGCGGGAGGGCCGTGTCTACGAGCAGTACTTC.

In this sample, this clonotype turned up many times. The chain combines TRBV20-1 with TRBJ2-5, with 9 bases identical to TRBD2. The junction had 6 bases not matched to a gene; V was cut back by 5 bases and J by 5 bases. The CDR3 sequence is 13 residues long. Germline V lookup: CDR1 DFQATT, CDR2 SNEGSKA (reference sequence). In DNA, the CDR3 is TGCAGTGCTCCTTCCGCGGGAGGGGAGACCCAGTACTTC. Translating it yields CSAPSAGGETQYF.

By share of the sample, this clonotype is medium-sized. The J gene is TRBJ1-1, the V gene TRBV5-1; TRBD1 matches 10 bases. V lost 4 bases to trimming and J lost 4 bases; unmatched junction nucleotides: 4. The V gene's germline CDR1 is SGHRS and CDR2 YFSETQ. The CDR3 extends over 14 amino acids. CDR3 coding DNA: TGCGCCAGCAGCGCAAGACAGGGGGCCACTGAAGCTTTCTTT. As protein: CASSARQGATEAFF.

This clonotype was observed many times. The genes are TRBV11-2 and TRBJ2-5, with D hard to call. The ends were cut back, 1 base at V and 5 bases at J, with 11 bases in the middle. The CDR3 is 14 residues long. Germline assignment: CDR1 SGHAT and CDR2 FQNNGV. The CDR3 nucleotides are TGTGCCAGCAGCTTAGGTTGGAGTAGTGAGACCCAGTACTTC. This encodes CASSLGWSSETQYF.

In its sample, this clonotype was seen many times. The rearrangement uses TRBV14 and TRBJ2-3; no clear D. Germline loops: CDR1 SGHDN, CDR2 FVKESK. This CDR3 is built from 14 residues. V was pared by 3 bases and J by 9 bases, with 16 bases between. CDR3 DNA: TGTGCCAGCAGCCAGGCCCTTCTTCAGGACACGCAGTATTTT. As protein: CASSQALLQDTQYF.

This clonotype was recorded a few times. CDR3 nucleotide sequence: TGCGCCAGCAGCTTGTCAAGGGGGACGGACACCGGGGAGCTGTTTTTT. This translates into CASSLSRGTDTGELFF. The chain recombines TRBV5-1 with TRBJ2-2; D may be TRBD1 (6 bases). Trimming stripped 1 base from V and 3 bases from J, with 13 bases between. Germline CDR1 reads SGHRS; CDR2 reads YFSETQ. This CDR3 has 16 amino acids. The complete variable domain, with remaining parts taken from reference TRBV5-1 and TRBJ2-2, reads KAGVTQTPRYLIKTRGQQVTLSCSPISGHRSVSWYQQTPGQGLQFLFEYFSETQRNKGNFPGRFSGRQFSNSRSEMNVSTLELGDSALYLCASSLSRGTDTGELFFGEGSRLTVL.

This clonotype was found many times. CDR3: CASSLAGDSRMYF. In nucleotides, the CDR3 is TGTGCCAGCAGCTTAGCGGGGGACAGTAGGATGTACTTC. V and J are TRBV7-2 and TRBJ2-4, with 7 nucleotides matching TRBD1. This CDR3 is 13 amino acids long. V shed 0 bases and J 15 bases; nucleotides not matched to a gene: 8. CDR1 is SGHTA, CDR2 FQGNSA, per germline.

The V and J genes are TRBV5-6 and TRBJ1-4, with D hard to call. The CDR3 sequence is 14 residues long. CDR1 and CDR2 (germline): SGHDT, YYEEEE. Trimming cost V 2 bases and J 5 bases, with 10 bases left between them. CDR3 protein: CASSFGQPNEKLFF. In nucleotides, the CDR3 is TGTGCCAGCAGCTTCGGGCAACCCAATGAAAAACTGTTTTTT.

This clonotype rates as medium-sized. This rearrangement joins TRBV27 to TRBJ2-7; D gene uncertain. CDR1 and CDR2 from the germline V gene are MNHEY and SMNVEV (reference sequence). The CDR3 length is 13 residues. V was cut by 0 bases and J by 2 bases, with 5 bases left in between. CDR3 bases: TGTGCCAGCAGTTTATCGCCGGCCTACGAGCAGTACTTC. It specifies CASSLSPAYEQYF.

This clonotype has at least ten counts. The chain links TRBV6-2 or TRBV6-3 to TRBJ2-1; 7 bases match TRBD2. J was trimmed by 7 bases and V by 2 bases; bases with no gene match: 8. In germline, CDR1 is MNHEY, CDR2 SVGEGT. This CDR3 is built from 15 residues. As DNA, the CDR3 is TGTGCCAGCAGTTACGTGGTCGGGGGGTCTAATGAGCAGTTCTTC. Translated, it gives CASSYVVGGSNEQFF.

This clonotype was seen a handful of times. V and J are TRBV12-3 or TRBV12-4 and TRBJ2-7; maybe TRBD2 (6 bases). This CDR3 contains 13 residues. Trimming removed 7 bases from V and 6 bases from J, with 16 bases in between. The CDR3 loop reads CASKPGVFPEQYF. In DNA form, the CDR3 reads TGTGCCAGCAAACCGGGAGTCTTCCCCGAGCAGTACTTC.

This rearrangement joins TRBV7-2 to TRBJ2-1, with TRBD2 matching over 9 bases. V was clipped by 0 bases and J by 10 bases; unmatched bases: 4. From germline, CDR1 is SGHTA and CDR2 FQGNSA. This CDR3 region has 14 residues. The CDR3 loop is CASSLAGTSREQFF. As DNA, the CDR3 is TGTGCCAGCAGCTTAGCCGGGACTAGCCGCGAGCAGTTCTTC.

This clonotype occurred many times. The rearrangement links TRBV11-2 to TRBJ2-5; 11 positions agree with TRBD2. CDR1 is SGHAT, CDR2 FQNNGV, per germline. The V gene end was trimmed by 5 bases and the J gene end by 3 bases; junction bases not matched to a gene: 2. The CDR3 is made up of 14 amino acids. The CDR3 is CASSLTSGKETQYF. The CDR3 DNA is TGTGCCAGCAGCCTGACTAGCGGGAAAGAGACCCAGTACTTC.

The chain uses TRBV24-1 and TRBJ2-2; D is perhaps TRBD1 (6 bases). V was pared by 9 bases and J by 6 bases, with 16 bases between. Per the germline V gene, CDR1 is KGHDR and CDR2 is SFDVKD. The CDR3 is 14 residues long. CDR3 loop: CATRGQTRPGELFF. CDR3 DNA sequence: TGTGCCACCCGAGGACAGACTCGTCCCGGGGAGCTGTTTTTT.

This clonotype has at least ten counts. The rearrangement joins TRBV7-2 to TRBJ2-1, with 7 bases aligning to TRBD2. V lost 3 bases and J lost 0; bases outside the gene matches: 17. Per the germline V gene, CDR1 is SGHTA and CDR2 is FQGNSA. The CDR3 runs to 20 residues. DNA of the CDR3: TGTGCCAGCAGCTTGGGGCAGTTTATAGCGGGCAGTAGCTCCTACAATGAGCAGTTCTTC. Translating gives CASSLGQFIAGSSSYNEQFF.

This clonotype was recorded at least ten times. The chain links TRBV12-3 or TRBV12-4 to TRBJ2-3; 9 nucleotides match TRBD2. The CDR3 runs to 17 residues. V lost 4 bases and J lost 6; bases outside the gene matches: 14. CDR3 residues: CASSSPQRAGGKDTQYF. In DNA form, the CDR3 reads TGTGCCAGCAGTTCCCCCCAGCGAGCGGGAGGAAAGGATACGCAGTATTTT.

This clonotype was picked up many times. This sequence joins TRBV7-2 and TRBJ2-2; 7 nucleotides match TRBD1. The CDR3 totals 15 residues. Looked up from germline, CDR1 is SGHTA and CDR2 is FQGNSA. Unmatched junction bases numbered 2, after V lost 4 bases and J lost 0 bases. The CDR3 region has the DNA TGTGCCAGCAGCTCCACAGGGGCGAACACCGGGGAGCTGTTTTTT. Protein sequence: CASSSTGANTGELFF.

This clonotype was counted ten times or more. The V and J genes are TRBV18 and TRBJ2-4, with D tentatively TRBD1 (5 bases). Trimming removed 3 bases from V and 8 bases from J, with 17 bases in between. CDR1 is KGHSH and CDR2 is LQKENI in the germline V gene. The length of the CDR3 is 15 residues. The CDR3 DNA sequence: TGTGCCAGCTCACCGCCGTCTGGGCAGGGCTACATTCAGTACTTC. Translating gives CASSPPSGQGYIQYF.

This clonotype came up a few times. The gene calls are TRBV7-2 and TRBJ2-5; unclear D gene. Germline V lookup: CDR1 SGHTA, CDR2 FQGNSA. CDR3 length equals 12 residues. Trimming removed 0 bases from V and 5 bases from J, with 4 bases in between. The CDR3 DNA reads as TGTGCCAGCAGCTTAGCGAAGGAGACCCAGTACTTC. Translating it yields CASSLAKETQYF.